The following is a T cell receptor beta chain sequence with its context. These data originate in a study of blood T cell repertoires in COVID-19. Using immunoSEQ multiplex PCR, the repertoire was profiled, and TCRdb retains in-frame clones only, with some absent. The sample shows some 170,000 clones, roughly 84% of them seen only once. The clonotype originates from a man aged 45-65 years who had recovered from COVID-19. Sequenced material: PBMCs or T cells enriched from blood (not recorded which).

CDR3 sequence: CASSKETGGHYEQYF. CDR3 bases: TGTGCCAGCAGCAAAGAGACAGGGGGCCACTACGAGCAGTACTTC. The chain employs TRBV21-1 and TRBJ2-7; the D segment call TRBD1 is taken from the table without a DNA check. TRBV21-1 is a pseudogene segment. The CDR3 has 15 amino acids.